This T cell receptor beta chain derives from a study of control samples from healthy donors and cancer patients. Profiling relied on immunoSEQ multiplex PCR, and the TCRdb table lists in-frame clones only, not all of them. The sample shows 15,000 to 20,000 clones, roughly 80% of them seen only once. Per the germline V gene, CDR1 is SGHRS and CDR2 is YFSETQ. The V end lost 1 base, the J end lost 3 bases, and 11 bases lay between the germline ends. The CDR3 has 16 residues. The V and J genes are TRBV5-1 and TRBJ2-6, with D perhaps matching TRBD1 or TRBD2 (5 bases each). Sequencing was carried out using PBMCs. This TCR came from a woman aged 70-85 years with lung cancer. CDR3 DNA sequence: TGCGCCAGCAGCTTGTGGGGGTCGAGTGGGGCCAACGTCCTGACTTTC. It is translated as CASSLWGSSGANVLTF.